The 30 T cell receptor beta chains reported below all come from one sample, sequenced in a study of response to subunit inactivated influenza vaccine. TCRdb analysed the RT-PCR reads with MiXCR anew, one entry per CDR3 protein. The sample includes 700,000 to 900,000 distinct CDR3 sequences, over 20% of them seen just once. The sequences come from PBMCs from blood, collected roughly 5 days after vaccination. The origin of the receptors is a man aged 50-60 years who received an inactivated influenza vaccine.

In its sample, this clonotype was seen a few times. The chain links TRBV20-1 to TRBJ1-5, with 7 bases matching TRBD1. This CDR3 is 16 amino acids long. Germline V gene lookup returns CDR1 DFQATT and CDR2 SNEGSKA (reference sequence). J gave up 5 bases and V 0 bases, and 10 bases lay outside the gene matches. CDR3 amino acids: CSARDPATGFYQPQHF. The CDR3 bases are TGCAGTGCTAGAGATCCGGCGACAGGGTTCTATCAGCCCCAGCATTTT.

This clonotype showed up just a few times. The CDR3 coding sequence is TGTGCCATCAGTGACGTAGACAGGTCAGCGGGGACCCAGTACTTC. It is translated as CAISDVDRSAGTQYF. This chain links TRBV10-3 with TRBJ2-5; D assignment may be TRBD1 or TRBD2 (6 bases each). CDR3 length: 15 amino acids. The V gene's germline CDR1 is ENHRY and CDR2 SYGVKD. Trimming stripped 3 bases from V and 7 bases from J, with 18 bases between.

This chain's CDR3 is CSAQHTSTDTQYF. The CDR3 DNA is TGCAGTGCTCAACACACTAGCACAGATACGCAGTATTTT. The J gene is TRBJ2-3, the V gene TRBV20-1, with unresolved D. The germline V gene encodes CDR1 DFQATT and CDR2 SNEGSKA (reference sequence). V was trimmed by 5 bases and J by 0 bases, leaving 9 bases between them. This CDR3 region has 13 residues.

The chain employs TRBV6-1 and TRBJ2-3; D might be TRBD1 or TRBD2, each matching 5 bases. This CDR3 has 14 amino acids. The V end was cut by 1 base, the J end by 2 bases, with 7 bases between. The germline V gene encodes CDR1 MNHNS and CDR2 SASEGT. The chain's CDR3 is CASSEGDLTDTQYF. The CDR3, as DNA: TGTGCCAGCAGTGAAGGGGACCTCACAGATACGCAGTATTTT.

CDR3 sequence reads: CASSEGLDSYNEQFF. The DNA of the CDR3 is TGTGCCAGCTCGGAGGGACTTGACTCCTACAATGAGCAGTTCTTC. J is TRBJ2-1 and V is TRBV18, with a weak D call TRBD2 (6 bases). Per the germline V gene, CDR1 is KGHSH and CDR2 is LQKENI. V shed 6 bases and J shed 0 bases, with 12 bases lying between them. The CDR3 loop spans 15 amino acids.

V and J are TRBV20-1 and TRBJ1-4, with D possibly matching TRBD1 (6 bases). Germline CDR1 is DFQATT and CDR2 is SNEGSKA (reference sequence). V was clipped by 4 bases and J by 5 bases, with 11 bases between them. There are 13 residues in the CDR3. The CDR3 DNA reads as TGCAGTGCTACCTCAGGGGCGAATGAAAAACTGTTTTTT. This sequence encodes CSATSGANEKLFF.

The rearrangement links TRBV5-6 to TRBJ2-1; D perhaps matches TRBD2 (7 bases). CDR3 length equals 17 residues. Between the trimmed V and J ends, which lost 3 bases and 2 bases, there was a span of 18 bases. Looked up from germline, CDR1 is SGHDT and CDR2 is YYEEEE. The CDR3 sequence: CASSSFVGGLAYNEQFF. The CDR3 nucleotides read TGTGCCAGCAGCTCCTTTGTCGGGGGGCTTGCCTACAATGAGCAGTTCTTC. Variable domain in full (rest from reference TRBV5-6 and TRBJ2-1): DAGVTQSPTHLIKTRGQQVTLRCSPKSGHDTVSWYQQALGQGPQFIFQYYEEEERQRGNFPDRFSGHQFPNYSSELNVNALLLGDSALYLCASSSFVGGLAYNEQFFGPGTRLTVL.

CDR3 DNA: TGTGCCAGCTCATTACCCGGGACAACGATCACCGGGGCCAACGTCCTGACTTTC. This sequence encodes CASSLPGTTITGANVLTF. The J gene is TRBJ2-6, the V gene TRBV18; D is possibly TRBD1 (6 bases). The CDR3 sequence is 18 residues long. The V gene's germline CDR1 is KGHSH and CDR2 LQKENI. Trimming left V 5 bases short and J 4 bases short, with 21 bases between.

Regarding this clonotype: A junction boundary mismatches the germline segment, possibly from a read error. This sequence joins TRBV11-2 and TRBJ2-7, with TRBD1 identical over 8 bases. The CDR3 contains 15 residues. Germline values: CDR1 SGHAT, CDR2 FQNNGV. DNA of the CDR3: TGTGCCAGCAGCCGTGGCGGGACAGGTACCTATGAGCAGTACTTC. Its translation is CASSRGGTGTYEQYF.

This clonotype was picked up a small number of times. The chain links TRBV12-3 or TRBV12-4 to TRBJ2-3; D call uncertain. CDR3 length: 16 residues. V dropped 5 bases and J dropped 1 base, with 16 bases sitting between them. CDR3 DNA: TGTGCCAGCAGTCTTACCTTGGGCGGAGGCACAGATACGCAGTATTTT. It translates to CASSLTLGGGTDTQYF.

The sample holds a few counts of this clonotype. This chain's CDR3 is CSADDRGGLAGGYEQFF. In DNA form, the CDR3 reads TGCAGTGCTGACGACAGGGGAGGGCTAGCGGGAGGTTACGAGCAGTTCTTC. This chain uses TRBV20-1 with TRBJ2-1; TRBD2 matches at 11 bases. This CDR3 has 17 residues. The V segment lost 5 bases and the J segment 10 bases; nucleotides outside the gene matches: 19. Germline V gene lookup returns CDR1 DFQATT and CDR2 SNEGSKA (reference sequence).

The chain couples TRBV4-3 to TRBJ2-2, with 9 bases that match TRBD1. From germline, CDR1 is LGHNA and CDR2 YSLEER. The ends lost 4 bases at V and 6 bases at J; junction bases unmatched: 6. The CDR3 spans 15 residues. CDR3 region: CASSLRDRDAGELFF. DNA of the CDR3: TGCGCCAGCAGCCTCCGGGACAGGGATGCCGGGGAGCTGTTTTTT.

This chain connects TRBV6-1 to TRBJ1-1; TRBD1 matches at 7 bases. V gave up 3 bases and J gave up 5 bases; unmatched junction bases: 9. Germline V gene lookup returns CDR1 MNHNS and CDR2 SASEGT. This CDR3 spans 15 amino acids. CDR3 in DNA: TGTGCCAGCAGTGATATGAAGGGGGCGCCGACTGAAGCTTTCTTT. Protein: CASSDMKGAPTEAFF.

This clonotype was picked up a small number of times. Here the CDR3 DNA reads TGTGCCATCAGTGAGTCTGGTTCAGCAGGGGGTTATACAAATGAGCAGTTCTTC. This sequence encodes CAISESGSAGGYTNEQFF. The J gene is TRBJ2-1, the V gene TRBV10-3; TRBD1 matches 7 bases. The CDR3 contains 18 residues. Germline V gene data show CDR1 as ENHRY and CDR2 as SYGVKD. Trimming cost V 0 bases and J 7 bases; bases outside gene matches: 15.

This CDR3 reads CASSLTAGETQYF. In nucleotides, the CDR3 is TGTGCCAGCAGCTTGACAGCCGGAGAGACCCAGTACTTC. The chain couples TRBV11-1 to TRBJ2-5, with a possible D match to TRBD1 (5 bases). CDR1 and CDR2 (germline): SGHAT, FQDESV (reference sequence). Trimming cost V 3 bases and J 4 bases, with 9 bases left between them. There are 13 residues in the CDR3.

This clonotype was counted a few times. As DNA, the CDR3 is TGTGCCAGCAGCTTGGGGGTCCGACAGGGAAGAGATACGCAGTATTTT. Translation: CASSLGVRQGRDTQYF. This chain links TRBV11-2 with TRBJ2-3; 7 nucleotides agree with TRBD1. CDR3 size: 16 residues. Germline V gene lookup returns CDR1 SGHAT and CDR2 FQNNGV. V lost 3 bases, J lost 5 bases, and 11 bases stayed unmatched.

The CDR3 nucleotides are TGTGCCAGCAGCCGATTACAGGGAGATAATTCACCCCTCCACTTT. It is translated as CASSRLQGDNSPLHF. The chain uses TRBV4-2 and TRBJ1-6; perhaps TRBD1 as D (6 bases). This CDR3 has 15 amino acids. V was shortened by 4 bases and J by 5 bases, with 12 bases between the two germline ends. Germline V gene lookup returns CDR1 LGHNA and CDR2 YNFKEQ.

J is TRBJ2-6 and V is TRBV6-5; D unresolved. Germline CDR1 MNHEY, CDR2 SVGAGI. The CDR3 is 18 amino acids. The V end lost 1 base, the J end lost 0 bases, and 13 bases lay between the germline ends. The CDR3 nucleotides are TGTGCCAGCAGTTACTTCCCTAGTATGTCCTCTGGGGCCAACGTCCTGACTTTC. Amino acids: CASSYFPSMSSGANVLTF.

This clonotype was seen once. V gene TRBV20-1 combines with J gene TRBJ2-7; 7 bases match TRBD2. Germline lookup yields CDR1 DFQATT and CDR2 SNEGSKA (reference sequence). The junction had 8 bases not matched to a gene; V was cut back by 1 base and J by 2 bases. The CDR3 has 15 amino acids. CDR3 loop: CSARGGGGGAYEQYF. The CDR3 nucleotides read TGCAGTGCTAGAGGTGGTGGGGGAGGGGCCTACGAGCAGTACTTC.

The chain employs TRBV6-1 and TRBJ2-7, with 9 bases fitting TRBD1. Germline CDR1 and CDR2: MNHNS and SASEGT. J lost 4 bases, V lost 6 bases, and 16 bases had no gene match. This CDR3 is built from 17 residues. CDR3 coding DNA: TGTGCCAGCAGCACAGGGGGCACCCTTAGCCAGGCTTACGAGCAGTACTTC. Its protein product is CASSTGGTLSQAYEQYF.

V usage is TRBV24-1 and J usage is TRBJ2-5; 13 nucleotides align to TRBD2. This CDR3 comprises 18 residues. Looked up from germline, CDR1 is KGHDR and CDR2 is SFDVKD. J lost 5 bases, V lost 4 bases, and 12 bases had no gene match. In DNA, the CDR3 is TGTGCCACCAGTGAAGGACTAGCGGGAGTGGATGTCTGGGAGACCCAGTACTTC. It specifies CATSEGLAGVDVWETQYF.

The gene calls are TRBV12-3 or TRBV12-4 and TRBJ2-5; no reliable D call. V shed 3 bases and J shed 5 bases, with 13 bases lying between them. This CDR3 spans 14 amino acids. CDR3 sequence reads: CASSFTTVTETQYF. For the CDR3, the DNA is TGTGCCAGCAGTTTTACTACAGTAACGGAGACCCAGTACTTC.

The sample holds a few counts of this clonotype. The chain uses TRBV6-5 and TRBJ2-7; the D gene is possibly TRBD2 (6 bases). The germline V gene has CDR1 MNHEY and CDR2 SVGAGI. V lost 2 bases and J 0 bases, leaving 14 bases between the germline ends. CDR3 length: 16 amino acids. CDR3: CASSYPRGGTSYEQYF. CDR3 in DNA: TGTGCCAGCAGTTACCCACGGGGCGGGACCTCCTACGAGCAGTACTTC.

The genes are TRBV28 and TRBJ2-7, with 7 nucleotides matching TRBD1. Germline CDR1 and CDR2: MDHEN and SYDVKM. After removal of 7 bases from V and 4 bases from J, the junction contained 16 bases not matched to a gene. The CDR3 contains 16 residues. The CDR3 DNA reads TGTGCCAGCAACGCCCCCGGGACAGCGTCCGGGTACGAGCAGTACTTC. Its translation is CASNAPGTASGYEQYF.

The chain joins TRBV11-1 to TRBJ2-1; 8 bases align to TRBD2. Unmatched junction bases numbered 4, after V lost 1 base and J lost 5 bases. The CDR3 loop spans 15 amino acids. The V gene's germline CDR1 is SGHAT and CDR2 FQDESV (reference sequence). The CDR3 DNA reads TGTGCCAGCAGCTTAGGACTAGCGAACCACAATGAGCAGTTCTTC. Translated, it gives CASSLGLANHNEQFF.

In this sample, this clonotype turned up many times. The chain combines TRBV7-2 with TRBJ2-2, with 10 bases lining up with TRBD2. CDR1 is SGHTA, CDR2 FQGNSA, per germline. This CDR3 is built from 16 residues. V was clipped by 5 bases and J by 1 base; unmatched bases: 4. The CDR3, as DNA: TGTGCCAGCAGCCCAAGGACTAGCGGGAACACCGGGGAGCTGTTTTTT. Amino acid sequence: CASSPRTSGNTGELFF.

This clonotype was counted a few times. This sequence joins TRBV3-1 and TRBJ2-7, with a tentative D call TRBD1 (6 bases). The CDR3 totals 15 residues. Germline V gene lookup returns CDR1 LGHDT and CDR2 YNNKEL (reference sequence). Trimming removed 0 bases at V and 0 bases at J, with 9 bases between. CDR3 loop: CASSQDTGYSYEQYF. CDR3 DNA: TGTGCCAGCAGCCAAGACACAGGGTACTCCTACGAGCAGTACTTC.

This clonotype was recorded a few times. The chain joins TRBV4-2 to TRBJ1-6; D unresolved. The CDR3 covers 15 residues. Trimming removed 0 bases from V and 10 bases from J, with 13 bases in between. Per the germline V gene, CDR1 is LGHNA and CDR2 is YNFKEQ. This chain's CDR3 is CASSQEGIRNSPLHF. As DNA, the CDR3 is TGTGCCAGCAGCCAAGAGGGAATAAGGAACTCACCCCTCCACTTT.

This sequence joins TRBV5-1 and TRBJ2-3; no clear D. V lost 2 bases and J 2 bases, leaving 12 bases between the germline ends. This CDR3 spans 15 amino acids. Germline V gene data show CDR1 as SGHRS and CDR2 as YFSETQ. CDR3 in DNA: TGCGCCAGCAGCTTAGACGTGGCCTCCACAGATACGCAGTATTTT. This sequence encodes CASSLDVASTDTQYF.

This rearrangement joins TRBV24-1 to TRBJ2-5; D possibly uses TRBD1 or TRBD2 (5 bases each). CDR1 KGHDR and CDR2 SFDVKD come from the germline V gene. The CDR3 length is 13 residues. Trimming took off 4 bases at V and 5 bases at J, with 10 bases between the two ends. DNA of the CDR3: TGTGCCACCAGTGACCCGGGGACGGAGACCCAGTACTTC. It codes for CATSDPGTETQYF.